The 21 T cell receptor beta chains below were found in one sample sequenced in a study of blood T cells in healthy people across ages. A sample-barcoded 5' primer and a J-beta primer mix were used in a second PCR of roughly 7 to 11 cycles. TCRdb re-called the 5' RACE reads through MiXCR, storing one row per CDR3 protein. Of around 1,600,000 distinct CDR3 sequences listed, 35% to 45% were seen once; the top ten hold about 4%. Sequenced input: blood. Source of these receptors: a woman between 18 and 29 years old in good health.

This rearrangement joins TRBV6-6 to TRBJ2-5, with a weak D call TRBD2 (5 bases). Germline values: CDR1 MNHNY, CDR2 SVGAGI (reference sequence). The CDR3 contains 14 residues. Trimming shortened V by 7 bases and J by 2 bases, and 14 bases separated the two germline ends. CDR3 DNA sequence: TGTGCCAGCACTCTAACTAGGCAGCAAGAGACCCAGTACTTC. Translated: CASTLTRQQETQYF.

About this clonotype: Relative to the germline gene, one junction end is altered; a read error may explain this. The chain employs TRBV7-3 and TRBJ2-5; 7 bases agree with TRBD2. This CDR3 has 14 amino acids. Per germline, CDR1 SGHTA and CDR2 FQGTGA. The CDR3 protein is CVSSLGGGQETQYF. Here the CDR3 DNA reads TGTGTCAGCAGCCTCGGCGGGGGCCAAGAGACCCAGTACTTC.

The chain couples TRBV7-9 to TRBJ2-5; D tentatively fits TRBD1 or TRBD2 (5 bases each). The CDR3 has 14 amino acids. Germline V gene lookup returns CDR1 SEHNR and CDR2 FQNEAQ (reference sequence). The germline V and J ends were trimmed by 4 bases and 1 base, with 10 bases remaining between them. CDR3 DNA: TGTGCCAGCAGCTACGGGGCAGTCCAAGAGACCCAGTACTTC. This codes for CASSYGAVQETQYF.

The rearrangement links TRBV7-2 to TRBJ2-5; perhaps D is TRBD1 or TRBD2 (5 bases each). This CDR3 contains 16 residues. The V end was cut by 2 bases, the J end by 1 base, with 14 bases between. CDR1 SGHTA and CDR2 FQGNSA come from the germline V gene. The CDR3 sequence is CASSLSYSRGQETQYF. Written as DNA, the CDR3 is TGTGCCAGCAGCTTAAGCTACTCGAGGGGCCAAGAGACCCAGTACTTC. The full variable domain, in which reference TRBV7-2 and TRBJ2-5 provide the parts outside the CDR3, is GAGVSQSPSNKVTEKGKDVELRCDPISGHTALYWYRQSLGQGLEFLIYFQGNSAPDKSGLPSDRFSAERTGGSVSTLTIQRTQQEDSAVYLCASSLSYSRGQETQYFGPGTRLLVL.

CDR3 amino acids: CSAVRPTGATDTQYF. The CDR3 DNA is TGCAGTGCTGTAAGACCAACAGGGGCCACAGATACGCAGTATTTT. The chain employs TRBV20-1 and TRBJ2-3; 7 bases map to TRBD1. Trimming at V came to 5 bases and at J to 2 bases, leaving 10 bases not matched to a gene. Germline lookup yields CDR1 DFQATT and CDR2 SNEGSKA (reference sequence). The length of the CDR3 is 15 residues.

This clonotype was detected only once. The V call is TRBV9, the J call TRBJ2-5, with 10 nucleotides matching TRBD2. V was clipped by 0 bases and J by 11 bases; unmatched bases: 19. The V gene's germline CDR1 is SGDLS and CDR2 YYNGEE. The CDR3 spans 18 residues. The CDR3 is CASSVGYSGRPPGDEQYF. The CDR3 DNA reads TGTGCCAGCAGCGTAGGATATAGCGGGAGGCCCCCAGGGGATGAGCAGTACTTC.

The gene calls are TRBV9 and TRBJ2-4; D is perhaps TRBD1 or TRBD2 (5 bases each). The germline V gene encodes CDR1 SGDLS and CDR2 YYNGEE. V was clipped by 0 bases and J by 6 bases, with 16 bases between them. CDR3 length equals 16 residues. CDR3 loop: CASSVGRDPGGNIQYF. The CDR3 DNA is TGTGCCAGCAGCGTAGGAAGGGACCCAGGCGGAAACATTCAGTACTTC. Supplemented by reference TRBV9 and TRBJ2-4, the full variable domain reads DSGVTQTPKHLITATGQRVTLRCSPRSGDLSVYWYQQSLDQGLQFLIQYYNGEERAKGNILERFSAQQFPDLHSELNLSSLELGDSALYFCASSVGRDPGGNIQYFGAGTRLSVL.

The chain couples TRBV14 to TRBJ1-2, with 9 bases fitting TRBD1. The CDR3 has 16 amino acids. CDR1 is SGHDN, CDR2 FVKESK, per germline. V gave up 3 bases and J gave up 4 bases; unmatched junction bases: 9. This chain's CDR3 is CASSHRPGDRVYGYTF. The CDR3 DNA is TGTGCCAGCAGCCATCGCCCTGGGGACAGGGTCTATGGCTACACCTTC.

The CDR3 region has the DNA TGCGCCAGCAGCCCGCGGGGGACTAGATATAGCTCCGGGGAGCTGTTTTTT. Its protein is CASSPRGTRYSSGELFF. The chain is built from TRBV5-1 and TRBJ2-2, with TRBD2 identical over 8 bases. Trimming removed 4 bases from V and 6 bases from J; junction bases left unmatched: 14. This CDR3 contains 17 residues. Per the germline V gene, CDR1 is SGHRS and CDR2 is YFSETQ.

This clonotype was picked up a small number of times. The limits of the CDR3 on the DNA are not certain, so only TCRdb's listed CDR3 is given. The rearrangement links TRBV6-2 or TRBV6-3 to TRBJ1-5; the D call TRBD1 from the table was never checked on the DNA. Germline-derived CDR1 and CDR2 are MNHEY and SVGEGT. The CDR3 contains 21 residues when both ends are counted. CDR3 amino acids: CASSSSNVTGQGFRSNQPQHF.

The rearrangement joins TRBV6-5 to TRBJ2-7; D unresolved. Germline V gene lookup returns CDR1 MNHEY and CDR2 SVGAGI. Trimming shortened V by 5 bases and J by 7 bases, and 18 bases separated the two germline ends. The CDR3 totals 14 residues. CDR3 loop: CASSPLLGLGEQYF. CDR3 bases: TGTGCCAGCAGTCCCCTTCTGGGCTTGGGGGAGCAGTACTTC.

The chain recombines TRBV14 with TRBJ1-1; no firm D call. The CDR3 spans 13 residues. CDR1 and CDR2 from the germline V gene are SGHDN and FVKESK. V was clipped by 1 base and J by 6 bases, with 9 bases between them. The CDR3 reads CASSQGARPEAFF. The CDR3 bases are TGTGCCAGCAGCCAAGGGGCTCGCCCTGAAGCTTTCTTT.

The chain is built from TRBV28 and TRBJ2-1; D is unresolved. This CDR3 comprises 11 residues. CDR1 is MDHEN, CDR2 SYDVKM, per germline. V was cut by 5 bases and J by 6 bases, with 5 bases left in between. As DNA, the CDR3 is TGTGCCAGCAGTCCCACCAATGAGCAGTTCTTC. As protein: CASSPTNEQFF.

CDR3 sequence reads: CASSQVFGSYEQYF. In nucleotides, the CDR3 is TGCGCCAGCAGCCAAGTTTTCGGCAGCTACGAGCAGTACTTC. This rearrangement joins TRBV4-3 to TRBJ2-7; D not resolved. Per the germline V gene, CDR1 is LGHNA and CDR2 is YSLEER. Between the trimmed V and J ends, which lost 1 base and 3 bases, there was a span of 10 bases. This CDR3 is built from 14 residues.

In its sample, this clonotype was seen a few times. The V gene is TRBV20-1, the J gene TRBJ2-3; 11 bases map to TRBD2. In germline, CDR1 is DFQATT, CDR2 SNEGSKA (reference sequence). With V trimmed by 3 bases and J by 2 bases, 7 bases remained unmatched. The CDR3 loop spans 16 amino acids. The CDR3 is CSASQLLAGATDTQYF. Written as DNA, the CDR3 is TGCAGTGCTAGCCAATTACTAGCGGGGGCCACAGATACGCAGTATTTT.

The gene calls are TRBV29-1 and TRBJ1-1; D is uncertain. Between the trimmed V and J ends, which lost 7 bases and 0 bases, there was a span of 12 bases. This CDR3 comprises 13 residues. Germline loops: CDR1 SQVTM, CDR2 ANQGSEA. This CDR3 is CSARPRMNTEAFF. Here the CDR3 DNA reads TGCAGCGCCCGGCCGAGGATGAACACTGAAGCTTTCTTT.

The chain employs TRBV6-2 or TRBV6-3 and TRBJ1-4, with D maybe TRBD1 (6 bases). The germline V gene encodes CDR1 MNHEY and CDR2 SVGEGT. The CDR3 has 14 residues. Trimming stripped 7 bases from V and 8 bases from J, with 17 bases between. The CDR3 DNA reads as TGTGCCAGCAAATCCACAGGGAGAGGAGAAAAACTGTTTTTT. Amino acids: CASKSTGRGEKLFF.

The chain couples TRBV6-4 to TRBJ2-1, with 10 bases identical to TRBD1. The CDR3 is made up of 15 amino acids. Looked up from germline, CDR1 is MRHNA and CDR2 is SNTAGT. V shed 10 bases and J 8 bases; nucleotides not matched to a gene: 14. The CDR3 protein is CATPPSGQGCDEQFF. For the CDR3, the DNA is TGTGCCACTCCGCCGTCGGGACAGGGGTGCGATGAGCAGTTCTTC.

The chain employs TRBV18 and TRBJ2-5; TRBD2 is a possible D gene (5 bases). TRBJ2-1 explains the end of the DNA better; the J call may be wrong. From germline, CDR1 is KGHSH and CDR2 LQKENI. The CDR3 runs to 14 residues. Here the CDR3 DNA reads TGTGCCAGCTCAGCCGGGGATTCCCAAGAGACCCAGTTCTTC. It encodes CASSAGDSQETQFF.

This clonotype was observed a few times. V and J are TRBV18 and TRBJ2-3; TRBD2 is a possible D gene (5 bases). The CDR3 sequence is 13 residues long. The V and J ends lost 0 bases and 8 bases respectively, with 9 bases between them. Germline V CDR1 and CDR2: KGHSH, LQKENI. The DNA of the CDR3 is TGTGCCAGCTCACCACCTGAGGGCATTACGCAGTATTTT. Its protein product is CASSPPEGITQYF.

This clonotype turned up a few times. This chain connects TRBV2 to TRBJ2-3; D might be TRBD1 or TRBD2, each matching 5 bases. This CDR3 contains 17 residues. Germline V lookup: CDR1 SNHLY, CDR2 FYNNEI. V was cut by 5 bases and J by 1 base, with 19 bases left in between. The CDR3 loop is CASSTSPLRGGTDTQYF. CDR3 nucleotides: TGTGCCAGCAGTACCTCCCCCTTGAGGGGAGGCACAGATACGCAGTATTTT.